Reported below is one T cell receptor beta chain. These data belong to a study of blood T cell repertoires in COVID-19. Study overall: The United States, Italy and Spain were the sources of the acute and convalescent COVID-19 samples. PBMCs, B-cell-depleted T cells, or T cells were the source of the cDNA or gDNA that made up the material.

Methods used by the authors: The authors estimated nucleated cell counts from reference gene primer amplification. Clones were sequenced by immunoSEQ multiplex PCR, and TCRdb holds only the in-frame ones, with some missing. The V and J calls and clone size were taken over from that table, and D and trimming were inferred from the DNA. The repertoire has tens of thousands of clones, approximately 90% of them found once; the top ten carry around 25%. The CDR3 totals 16 residues. V lost 3 bases and J 1 base, leaving 15 bases between the germline ends. Germline loops: CDR1 SGHTA, CDR2 FQGNSA. The TCR comes from an elderly woman in a cohort sampled during active or convalescent COVID-19. Source material: peripheral blood. The chain carries TRBV7-2 and TRBJ1-1; D unresolved. CDR3 DNA sequence: TGTGCCAGCAGCTTGAGGATCCTAAGAGGGAACACTGAAGCTTTCTTT. Translating gives CASSLRILRGNTEAFF.